This T cell receptor (beta chain) was captured in a study of blood T cell repertoires in COVID-19. CDR1 and CDR2 (germline): SEHNR, FQNEAQ (reference sequence). The CDR3 runs to 17 residues. Between the trimmed V and J ends, which lost 1 base and 1 base, there was a span of 14 bases. TCRdb keeps only in-frame clones here, not all; method: immunoSEQ multiplex PCR. The repertoire holds hundreds of thousands of clones, with roughly four fifths as singletons. This receptor was taken from a man under 40 with acute COVID-19. This chain connects TRBV7-9 to TRBJ1-3; D not resolved. Sequencing was carried out using PBMCs or T cells enriched from blood (not recorded which). The CDR3: CASSLGFGSGSGNTIYF. DNA of the CDR3: TGTGCCAGCAGCTTAGGGTTCGGGTCCGGTTCTGGAAACACCATATATTTT.